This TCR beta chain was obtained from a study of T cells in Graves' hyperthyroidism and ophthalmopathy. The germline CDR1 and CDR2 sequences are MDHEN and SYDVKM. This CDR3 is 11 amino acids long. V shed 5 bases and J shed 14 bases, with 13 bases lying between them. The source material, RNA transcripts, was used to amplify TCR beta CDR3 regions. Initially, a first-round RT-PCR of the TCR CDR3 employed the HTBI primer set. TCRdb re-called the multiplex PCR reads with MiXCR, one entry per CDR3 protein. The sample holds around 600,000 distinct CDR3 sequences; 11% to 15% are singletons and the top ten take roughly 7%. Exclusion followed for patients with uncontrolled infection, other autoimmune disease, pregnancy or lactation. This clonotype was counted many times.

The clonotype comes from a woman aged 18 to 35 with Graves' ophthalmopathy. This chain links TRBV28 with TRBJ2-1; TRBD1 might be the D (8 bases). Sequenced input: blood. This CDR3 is CASSRTGREFF. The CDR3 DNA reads TGTGCCAGCAGTCGGACAGGGAGGGAGTTCTTC.